Following are 20 T cell receptor beta chains from one sample sequenced in a study of memory CD4+ T cells and cytomegalovirus serostatus. Clones were read by immunoSEQ multiplex PCR, and TCRdb kept only the in-frame ones, dropping some. This table has over 40,000 clones, 79% appearing once. The sort gate was single viable CD3+CD4+CD8-CD45RO+ cells for memory CD4+ T cells. The sample consisted of memory CD4+ T cells from blood. The receptor source for this set is an adult in good health and CMV-seronegative.

The V and J genes are TRBV6-1 and TRBJ2-4; D could derive from TRBD1 or TRBD2 (5 bases each). Germline CDR1 MNHNS, CDR2 SASEGT. Trimming took off 6 bases at V and 8 bases at J, with 17 bases between the two ends. This CDR3 comprises 14 residues. CDR3 sequence reads: CASRTHGAADIQYF. The CDR3 DNA reads as TGTGCCAGCAGAACACACGGGGCGGCGGACATTCAGTACTTC.

The chain carries TRBV6-5 and TRBJ2-1; D may be TRBD2 (6 bases). The CDR3 has 14 residues. V dropped 2 bases and J dropped 1 base, with 6 bases sitting between them. Per the germline V gene, CDR1 is MNHEY and CDR2 is SVGAGI. CDR3 in amino acids: CASSYAGSYNEQFF. The DNA for the CDR3 is TGTGCCAGCAGTTACGCGGGGTCCTACAATGAGCAGTTCTTC.

The rearrangement joins TRBV6-1 to TRBJ2-2; no definite D call. This CDR3 is built from 15 residues. The V and J ends lost 6 bases and 5 bases respectively, with 16 bases between them. Germline CDR1 and CDR2: MNHNS and SASEGT. For the CDR3, the DNA is TGTGCCAGCAGGACGGTGGTTCAAAGAACCGGGGAGCTGTTTTTT. This sequence encodes CASRTVVQRTGELFF.

The chain is built from TRBV15 and TRBJ2-5, with D possibly matching TRBD1 (6 bases). The CDR3 sequence is 16 residues long. The germline CDR1 and CDR2 sequences are LNHNV and YYDKDF (reference sequence). V was trimmed by 5 bases and J by 1 base, leaving 17 bases between them. Written as DNA, the CDR3 is TGTGCCACCAGCCGGACCGGCAGGGGAGTCCAAGAGACCCAGTACTTC. Its translation is CATSRTGRGVQETQYF.

This chain links TRBV6-5 with TRBJ1-5; 7 bases fit TRBD1. V lost 5 bases, J lost 7 bases, and 11 bases stayed unmatched. Germline V gene lookup returns CDR1 MNHEY and CDR2 SVGAGI. The CDR3 totals 15 residues. CDR3 nucleotide sequence: TGTGCCAGCAGTGGATACAGGGGCTCTGGGCAGCCCCAGCATTTT. Amino acids: CASSGYRGSGQPQHF.

This chain joins TRBV2 and TRBJ1-6; no firm D call. CDR3 length: 16 amino acids. The V end lost 6 bases, the J end lost 10 bases, and 22 bases lay between the germline ends. CDR1 is SNHLY and CDR2 is FYNNEI in the germline V gene. CDR3 region: CASRASVNRLISPLHF. CDR3 coding DNA: TGTGCCAGCAGGGCCTCTGTGAATCGACTGATCTCACCCCTCCACTTT. Together with reference TRBV2 and TRBJ1-6, the CDR3 gives the full variable domain: EPEVTQTPSHQVTQMGQEVILRCVPISNHLYFYWYRQILGQKVEFLVSFYNNEISEKSEIFDDQFSVERPDGSNFTLKIRSTKLEDSAMYFCASRASVNRLISPLHFGNGTRLTVT.

The rearrangement uses TRBV14 and TRBJ2-2, with 7 bases matching TRBD2. V lost 3 bases, J lost 5 bases, and 6 bases stayed unmatched. This CDR3 region has 15 residues. From germline, CDR1 is SGHDN and CDR2 FVKESK. CDR3 sequence (DNA): TGTGCCAGCAGCCATTGGGAGGGGCCAACCGGGGAGCTGTTTTTT. Translation: CASSHWEGPTGELFF. The full variable domain, with the rest looked up from reference TRBV14 and TRBJ2-2, is EAGVTQFPSHSVIEKGQTVTLRCDPISGHDNLYWYRRVMGKEIKFLLHFVKESKQDESGMPNNRFLAERTGGTYSTLKVQPAELEDSGVYFCASSHWEGPTGELFFGEGSRLTVL.

The chain employs TRBV15 and TRBJ2-2, with D perhaps matching TRBD1 (6 bases). Per germline, CDR1 LNHNV and CDR2 YYDKDF (reference sequence). The V end was cut by 2 bases, the J end by 2 bases, with 9 bases between. The CDR3 is 15 residues long. In nucleotides, the CDR3 is TGTGCCACCAGCAGACGGACAGCAAACACCGGGGAGCTGTTTTTT. It codes for CATSRRTANTGELFF.

The chain carries TRBV28 and TRBJ2-5; D unclear. The ends were cut back, 2 bases at V and 4 bases at J, with 2 bases in the middle. Germline V CDR1 and CDR2: MDHEN, SYDVKM. This CDR3 is built from 11 residues. The CDR3 nucleotides are TGTGCCAGCAGTTTAAGAGAGACCCAGTACTTC. The encoded protein is CASSLRETQYF.

This sequence joins TRBV5-4 and TRBJ1-3; 9 bases map to TRBD1. The CDR3 is 16 amino acids. Germline trimming cut 5 bases from V and 0 bases from J; bases unmatched to any gene: 6. Germline lookup yields CDR1 SGHNT and CDR2 YYREEE (reference sequence). CDR3 protein: CASSRQGQGSGNTIYF. CDR3 DNA: TGTGCCAGCAGTAGACAGGGACAGGGCTCTGGAAACACCATATATTTT.

This sequence joins TRBV19 and TRBJ2-3; 9 bases are a match to TRBD1. This CDR3 region has 17 residues. Germline V gives CDR1 LNHDA, CDR2 SQIVND (reference sequence). V was clipped by 1 base and J by 4 bases; unmatched bases: 9. CDR3 amino acids: CASSIGPGTGFPDTQYF. The DNA of the CDR3 is TGTGCCAGTAGTATAGGACCCGGGACAGGGTTCCCAGATACGCAGTATTTT.

Comments on this clone: At the DNA level, this CDR3 is encoded by other sequences in the same sample as well. The J gene is TRBJ1-5, the V gene TRBV6-5; perhaps TRBD1 as D (5 bases). The germline CDR1 and CDR2 sequences are MNHEY and SVGAGI. V dropped 0 bases and J dropped 6 bases, with 12 bases sitting between them. The CDR3 runs 15 residues. The CDR3 sequence: CASSYSWGFGQPQHF. The CDR3, as DNA: TGTGCCAGCAGTTACTCGTGGGGGTTTGGTCAGCCCCAGCATTTT.

A few counts support this clone. The V gene is TRBV4-1, the J gene TRBJ2-3; TRBD2 agrees at 8 bases. CDR1 and CDR2 (germline): MGHRA, YSYEKL. The CDR3 has 17 residues. V lost 6 bases, J lost 2 bases, and 13 bases stayed unmatched. This CDR3 reads CASRQQGLAGNTDTQYF. In nucleotides, the CDR3 is TGCGCCAGCAGACAACAAGGTCTAGCGGGTAACACAGATACGCAGTATTTT.

This clone occurred once. CDR3 DNA sequence: TGTGCCAGCAGCTTGCGGTACGAGCAGTACTTC. This codes for CASSLRYEQYF. The chain employs TRBV5-6 and TRBJ2-7; D is unresolved. Germline V gene sequence: CDR1 SGHDT, CDR2 YYEEEE. V was trimmed by 1 base and J by 4 bases, leaving 3 bases between them. There are 11 residues in the CDR3.

The rearrangement uses TRBV5-4 and TRBJ2-1; no clear D. The CDR3 extends over 12 amino acids. V lost 0 bases and J lost 3, with 1 base in between. The V gene's germline CDR1 is SGHNT and CDR2 YYREEE (reference sequence). The CDR3 coding sequence is TGTGCCAGCAGCTTGGACTACAATGAGCAGTTCTTC. Its protein product is CASSLDYNEQFF. Together with reference TRBV5-4 and TRBJ2-1, the CDR3 gives the full variable domain: ETGVTQSPTHLIKTRGQQVTLRCSSQSGHNTVSWYQQALGQGPQFIFQYYREEENGRGNFPPRFSGLQFPNYSSELNVNALELDDSALYLCASSLDYNEQFFGPGTRLTVL.

The count of this clone is one. The chain joins TRBV19 to TRBJ2-5, with 10 nucleotides matching TRBD1. Per the germline V gene, CDR1 is LNHDA and CDR2 is SQIVND (reference sequence). CDR3 length equals 14 residues. The J segment lost 5 bases and the V segment lost 9 bases, leaving 9 bases of the junction unmatched. The CDR3 DNA reads as TGTGCCAGCTCCGACAGGGGGCGGTGGGAGACCCAGTACTTC. Its translation: CASSDRGRWETQYF.

This clone appeared a few times. The chain recombines TRBV11-2 with TRBJ1-5; D not resolved. V gave up 6 bases and J gave up 5 bases, with 11 bases separating them. This CDR3 has 13 amino acids. Germline V gives CDR1 SGHAT, CDR2 FQNNGV. CDR3 bases: TGTGCCAGCAGGGCTAGGGAAGATCAGCCCCAGCATTTT. As protein: CASRAREDQPQHF.

CDR3 bases: TGTGCCAGCGGGACAGGGGGCGCCAATAATGAAAAACTGTTTTTT. Translation gives CASGTGGANNEKLFF. The V and J genes are TRBV6-1 and TRBJ1-4; 12 bases align to TRBD1. The length of the CDR3 is 15 residues. The ends lost 8 bases at V and 4 bases at J; junction bases unmatched: 5. Germline V CDR1 and CDR2: MNHNS, SASEGT.

The chain couples TRBV4-3 to TRBJ2-3, with 8 positions matching TRBD2. This CDR3 has 15 amino acids. The trim removed 4 bases at V and 5 bases at J, leaving 8 bases unmatched. The V gene's germline CDR1 is LGHNA and CDR2 YSLEER. The CDR3 is CASSLSRGVGDTQYF. The CDR3, as DNA: TGCGCCAGCAGCCTCTCGCGGGGGGTGGGAGATACGCAGTATTTT.

This sequence joins TRBV9 and TRBJ2-3; 15 nucleotides agree with TRBD2. From germline, CDR1 is SGDLS and CDR2 YYNGEE. The CDR3 is 19 residues long. V was pared by 0 bases and J by 10 bases, with 15 bases of the junction left unmatched. The CDR3 loop is CASSVAPPGTSGGRGSQYF. CDR3 bases: TGTGCCAGCAGCGTAGCTCCCCCCGGGACTAGCGGGGGGAGGGGATCGCAGTATTTT.